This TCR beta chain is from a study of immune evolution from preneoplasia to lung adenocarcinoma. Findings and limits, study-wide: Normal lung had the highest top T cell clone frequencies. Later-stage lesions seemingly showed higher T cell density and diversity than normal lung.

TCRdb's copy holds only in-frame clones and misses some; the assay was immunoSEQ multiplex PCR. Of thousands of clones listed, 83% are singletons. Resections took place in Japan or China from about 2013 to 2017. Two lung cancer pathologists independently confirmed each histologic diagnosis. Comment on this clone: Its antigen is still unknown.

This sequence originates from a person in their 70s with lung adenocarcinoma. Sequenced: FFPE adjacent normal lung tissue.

The CDR3 coding sequence is TGTGCCAGCAGCCAGGTAGCGGGAGGGGTCGGCGAGCAGTACTTC. As protein: CASSQVAGGVGEQYF. This sequence joins TRBV14 and TRBJ2-7, with 11 positions matching TRBD2. The CDR3 loop spans 15 amino acids. The junction had 7 bases not matched to a gene; V was cut back by 3 bases and J by 6 bases. Germline CDR1 SGHDN, CDR2 FVKESK.